This T cell receptor beta chain was documented in a study of post-analysis software for immune sequencing data. General study points: Five or six TRBV segments were significantly more frequent in patients than in controls. TRBV5-6, TRBV5-1 and TRBV20-1 were among these segments. Comparison with controls showed significantly lower normalized Chao1 diversity in multiple sclerosis patients.

The CDR3 runs 15 residues. Germline CDR1 is DFQATT and CDR2 is SNEGSKA (reference sequence). V shed 2 bases, J shed 5 bases, and the junction held 8 bases outside the gene matches. Unique molecular identifiers had been added to the TCR beta cDNA libraries. T cells numbering about 0.9 to 11 million yielded cDNA molecules that totaled about 500,000. TCRdb called the PCR reads again in MiXCR, with one record for every CDR3 protein. The sample yields about 760,000 distinct CDR3 sequences, approximately 30% seen once. A word on this clonotype: The target antigen is unknown.

This chain links TRBV20-1 with TRBJ2-7; TRBD2 matches at 11 bases. Source material: blood. The receptor was derived from a girl aged 5-17 years with multiple sclerosis. CDR3 nucleotide sequence: TGCAGTGCTAGACCTATAGCGGGAGGGCCCCACGAGCAGTACTTC. Amino acids: CSARPIAGGPHEQYF.